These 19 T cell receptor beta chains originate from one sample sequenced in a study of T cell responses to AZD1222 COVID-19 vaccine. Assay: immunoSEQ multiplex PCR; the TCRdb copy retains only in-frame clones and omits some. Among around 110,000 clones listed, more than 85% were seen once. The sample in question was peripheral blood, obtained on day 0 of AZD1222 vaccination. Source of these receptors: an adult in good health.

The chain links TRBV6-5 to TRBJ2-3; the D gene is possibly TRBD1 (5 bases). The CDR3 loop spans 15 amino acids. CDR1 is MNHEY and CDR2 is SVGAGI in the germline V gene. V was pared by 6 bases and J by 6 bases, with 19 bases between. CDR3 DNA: TGTGCCAGCAGACCCCCCCGTCTGACAGTGGATACGCAGTATTTT. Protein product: CASRPPRLTVDTQYF.

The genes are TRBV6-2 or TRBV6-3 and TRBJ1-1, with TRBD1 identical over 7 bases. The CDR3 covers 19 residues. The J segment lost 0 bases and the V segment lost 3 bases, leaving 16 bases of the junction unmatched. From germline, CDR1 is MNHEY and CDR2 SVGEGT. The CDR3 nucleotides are TGTGCCAGCAGTTATCGGTTGGGTCAGGGGGTTTCCATGAACACTGAAGCTTTCTTT. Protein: CASSYRLGQGVSMNTEAFF.

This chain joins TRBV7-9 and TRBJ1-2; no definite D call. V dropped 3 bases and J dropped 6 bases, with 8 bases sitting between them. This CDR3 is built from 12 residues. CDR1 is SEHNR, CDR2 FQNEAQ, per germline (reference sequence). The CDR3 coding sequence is TGTGCCAGCAGCTTCCCTTATGATGGCTACACCTTC. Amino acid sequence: CASSFPYDGYTF.

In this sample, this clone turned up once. CDR3 sequence reads: CASSPGTGGHYGYTF. The CDR3 DNA reads TGTGCCAGCAGTCCCGGGACAGGGGGACACTATGGCTACACCTTC. This chain joins TRBV5-6 and TRBJ1-2, with 11 positions matching TRBD1. Trimming cost V 5 bases and J 3 bases; bases outside gene matches: 6. The CDR3 runs 15 residues. Germline V gives CDR1 SGHDT, CDR2 YYEEEE.

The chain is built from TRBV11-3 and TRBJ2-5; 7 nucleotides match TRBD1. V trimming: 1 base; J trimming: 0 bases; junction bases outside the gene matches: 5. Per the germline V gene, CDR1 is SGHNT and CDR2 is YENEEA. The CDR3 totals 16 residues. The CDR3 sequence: CASSLGRQGDQETQYF. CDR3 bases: TGTGCCAGCAGCTTAGGCCGGCAGGGGGACCAAGAGACCCAGTACTTC.

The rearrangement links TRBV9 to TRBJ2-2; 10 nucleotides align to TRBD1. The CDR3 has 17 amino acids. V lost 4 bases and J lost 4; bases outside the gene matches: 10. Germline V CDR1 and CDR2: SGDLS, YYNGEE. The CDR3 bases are TGTGCCAGCAGCTCCCCACCGGGACAGGGGAGCACCGGGGAGCTGTTTTTT. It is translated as CASSSPPGQGSTGELFF.

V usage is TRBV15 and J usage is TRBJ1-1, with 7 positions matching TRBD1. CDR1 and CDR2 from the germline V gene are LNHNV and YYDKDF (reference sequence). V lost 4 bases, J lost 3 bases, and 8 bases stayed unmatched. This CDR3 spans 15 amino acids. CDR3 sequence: CATSNGRGGHTEAFF. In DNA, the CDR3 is TGTGCCACCAGCAACGGCAGGGGGGGCCACACTGAAGCTTTCTTT.

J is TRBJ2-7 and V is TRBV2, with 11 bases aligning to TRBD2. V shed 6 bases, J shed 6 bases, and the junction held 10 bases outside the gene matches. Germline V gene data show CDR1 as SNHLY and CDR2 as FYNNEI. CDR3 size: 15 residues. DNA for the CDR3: TGTGCCAGCAGGAGGTTCGGGACTAGCGGTCTCGAGCAGTACTTC. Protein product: CASRRFGTSGLEQYF.

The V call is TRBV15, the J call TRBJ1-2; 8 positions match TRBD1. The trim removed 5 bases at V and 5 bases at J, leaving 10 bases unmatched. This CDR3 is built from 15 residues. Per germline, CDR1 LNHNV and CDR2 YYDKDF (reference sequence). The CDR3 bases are TGTGCCACCAGCGGAAGGACAGGGTTCGTATATGGCTACACCTTC. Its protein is CATSGRTGFVYGYTF.

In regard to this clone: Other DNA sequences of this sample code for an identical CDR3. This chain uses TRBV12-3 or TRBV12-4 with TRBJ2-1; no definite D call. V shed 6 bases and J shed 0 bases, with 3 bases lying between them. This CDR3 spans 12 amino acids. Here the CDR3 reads CASRPSYNEQFF. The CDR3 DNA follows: TGTGCCAGCAGACCCTCCTACAATGAGCAGTTCTTC.

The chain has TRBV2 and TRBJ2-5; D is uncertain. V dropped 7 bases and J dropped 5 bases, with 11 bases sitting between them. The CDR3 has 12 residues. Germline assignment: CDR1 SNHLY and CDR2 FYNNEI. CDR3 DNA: TGTGCCAGCACTACCTCACCGGAGACCCAGTACTTC. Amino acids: CASTTSPETQYF.

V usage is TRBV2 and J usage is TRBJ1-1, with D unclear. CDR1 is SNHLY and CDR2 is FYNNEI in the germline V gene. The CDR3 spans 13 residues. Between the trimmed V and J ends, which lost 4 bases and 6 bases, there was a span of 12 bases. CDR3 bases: TGTGCCAGCAGTGGGCAGGTTTTGGCTGAAGCTTTCTTT. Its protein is CASSGQVLAEAFF.

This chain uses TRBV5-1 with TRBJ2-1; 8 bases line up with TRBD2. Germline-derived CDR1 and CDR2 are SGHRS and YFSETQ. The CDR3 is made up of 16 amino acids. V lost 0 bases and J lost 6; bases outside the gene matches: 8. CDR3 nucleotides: TGCGCCAGCAGCTTGGACAGAGCGGGAGTTCGCAATGAGCAGTTCTTC. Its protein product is CASSLDRAGVRNEQFF. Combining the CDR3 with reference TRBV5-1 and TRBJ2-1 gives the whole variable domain KAGVTQTPRYLIKTRGQQVTLSCSPISGHRSVSWYQQTPGQGLQFLFEYFSETQRNKGNFPGRFSGRQFSNSRSEMNVSTLELGDSALYLCASSLDRAGVRNEQFFGPGTRLTVL.

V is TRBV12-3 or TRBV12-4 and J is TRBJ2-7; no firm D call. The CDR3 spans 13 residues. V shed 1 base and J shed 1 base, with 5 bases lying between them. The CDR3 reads CASSLVGSYEQYF. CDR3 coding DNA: TGTGCCAGCAGTTTAGTGGGTTCCTACGAGCAGTACTTC.

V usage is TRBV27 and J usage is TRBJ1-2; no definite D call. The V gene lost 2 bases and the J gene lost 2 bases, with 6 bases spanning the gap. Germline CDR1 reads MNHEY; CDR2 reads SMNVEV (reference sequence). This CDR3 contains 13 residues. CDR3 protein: CASSLTGNYGYTF. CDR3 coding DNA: TGTGCCAGCAGTTTAACGGGAAACTATGGCTACACCTTC.

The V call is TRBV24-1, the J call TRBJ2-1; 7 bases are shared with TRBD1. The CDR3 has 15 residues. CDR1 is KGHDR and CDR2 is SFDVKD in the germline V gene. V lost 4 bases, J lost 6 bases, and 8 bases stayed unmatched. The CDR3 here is CATSDPGSGGNEQFF. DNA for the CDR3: TGTGCCACCAGTGACCCGGGGTCAGGGGGCAATGAGCAGTTCTTC.

DNA of the CDR3: TGTGCCAGCGCACTGACAGGGGTCCCTCACTATGGCTACACCTTC. Amino acids: CASALTGVPHYGYTF. The chain couples TRBV27 to TRBJ1-2, with 8 positions matching TRBD1. V shed 8 bases, J shed 3 bases, and the junction held 11 bases outside the gene matches. Germline loops: CDR1 MNHEY, CDR2 SMNVEV (reference sequence). The CDR3 is made up of 15 amino acids.

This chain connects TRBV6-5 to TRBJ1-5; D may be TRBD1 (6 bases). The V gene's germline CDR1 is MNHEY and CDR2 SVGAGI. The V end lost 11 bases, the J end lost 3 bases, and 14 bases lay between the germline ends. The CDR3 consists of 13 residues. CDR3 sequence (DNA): TGTGCCGTACAACAGGGACCCAATCAGCCCCAGCATTTT. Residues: CAVQQGPNQPQHF.

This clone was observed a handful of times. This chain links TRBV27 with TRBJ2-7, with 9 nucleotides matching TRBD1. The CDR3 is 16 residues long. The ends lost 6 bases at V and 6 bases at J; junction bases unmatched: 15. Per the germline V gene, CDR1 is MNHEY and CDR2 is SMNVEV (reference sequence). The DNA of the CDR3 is TGTGCCAGCAGACCAACTACAGGGGGCCCCTCGGGCGAGCAGTACTTC. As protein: CASRPTTGGPSGEQYF.